These 23 T cell receptor beta chains were all obtained from the same sample, sequenced in a study of T cells in Graves' hyperthyroidism and ophthalmopathy (dated by TCRdb to about 2019). The library came from multiplex PCR. The data were produced on an Illumina HiSeq 2000. The TCR beta CDR3 regions were amplified from the RNA transcripts. The first round of RT-PCR for the TCR CDR3 was performed with the HTBI primer set and the Qiagen OneStep RT-PCR kit. The raw public data were reprocessed by TCRdb itself: fastp quality trimming at Q25, MiXCR clonotype calling, in-frame beta chains only. Here each entry gathers all rows of one CDR3 protein and keeps the most common genes and DNA. Here the sample has some 490,000 distinct CDR3 sequences; around 15% occur a single time. The top ten hold 25% to 30% of the sample. The sequencing sample was made of blood. All receptors come from a woman aged 25-40 years with Graves' ophthalmopathy.

This clonotype has ten or more counts. This sequence joins TRBV20-1 and TRBJ2-1, with 13 bases that match TRBD2. Germline lookup yields CDR1 DFQATT and CDR2 SNEGSKA (reference sequence). The CDR3 spans 16 residues. J gave up 6 bases and V 1 base, and 6 bases lay outside the gene matches. CDR3 DNA sequence: TGCAGTGCTAGAGCCCCACTAGCGGGAGGGCCCAATGAGCAGTTCTTC. Its protein is CSARAPLAGGPNEQFF.

The sample holds many counts of this clonotype. The chain recombines TRBV13 with TRBJ1-1, with 7 nucleotides matching TRBD1. J was trimmed by 2 bases and V by 3 bases; bases with no gene match: 12. Germline-derived CDR1 and CDR2 are PRHDT and FYEKMQ (reference sequence). CDR3 length: 17 residues. In nucleotides, the CDR3 is TGTGCCAGCAGCTTTTTGACAGGGACCGGCCTTAACACTGAAGCTTTCTTT. It yields the protein CASSFLTGTGLNTEAFF.

This clonotype has a count of ten or more. This chain connects TRBV28 to TRBJ2-7; D may be TRBD2 (5 bases). This CDR3 is 13 amino acids long. The germline CDR1 and CDR2 sequences are MDHEN and SYDVKM. V lost 8 bases and J lost 2, with 13 bases in between. The DNA of the CDR3 is TGTGCCAGCGGAGGCGGGTCGACCTACGAGCAGTACTTC. This sequence encodes CASGGGSTYEQYF.

Regarding this clonotype: Its ends do not fully match the called genes, so a read error is possible. This chain joins TRBV7-8 and TRBJ1-2, with D possibly matching TRBD1 (5 bases). This CDR3 contains 12 residues. Germline loops: CDR1 SGHVS, CDR2 FQNEAQ. DNA of the CDR3: TGTGCCAGCTGCTTAGGGGTTGATGGCTACACCTTC. It translates to CASCLGVDGYTF. Full variable domain (remainder filled in from reference TRBV7-8 and TRBJ1-2): GAGVSQSPRYKVAKRGQDVALRCDPISGHVSLFWYQQALGQGPEFLTYFQNEAQLDKSGLPSDRFFAERPEGSVSTLKIQRTQQEDSAVYLCASCLGVDGYTFGSGTRLTVV.

This clonotype has only a few counts. Here the CDR3 reads CASETGTGRTDTQYF. The CDR3 coding sequence is TGTGCCAGTGAGACCGGGACAGGGAGGACAGATACGCAGTATTTT. The V and J genes are TRBV19 and TRBJ2-3; TRBD1 agrees at 9 bases. The germline CDR1 and CDR2 sequences are LNHDA and SQIVND (reference sequence). After removal of 8 bases from V and 3 bases from J, the junction contained 9 bases not matched to a gene. This CDR3 region has 15 residues.

The sample holds many counts of this clonotype. The chain joins TRBV7-3 to TRBJ2-5; D might be TRBD1 (6 bases). Germline assignment: CDR1 SGHTA and CDR2 FQGTGA. The CDR3 sequence is 15 residues long. Deletions cut 5 bases from V and 5 bases from J, with 18 bases between. The CDR3 DNA reads as TGTGCCAGCAGCCAGGGGATCCAGGGCGGGGAGACCCAGTACTTC. Amino acids: CASSQGIQGGETQYF.

This clonotype was seen ten or more times. V and J are TRBV7-9 and TRBJ2-1; a weak D match, TRBD2 (6 bases). This CDR3 region has 14 residues. Germline-derived CDR1 and CDR2 are SEHNR and FQNEAQ (reference sequence). Deletions cut 6 bases from V and 9 bases from J, with 18 bases between. In DNA form, the CDR3 reads TGTGCCAGCAGTCGACTAGTCGGGAACGGTGAGCAGTTCTTC. This codes for CASSRLVGNGEQFF. Looking up the rest from reference TRBV7-9 and TRBJ2-1 gives the full variable domain: DTGVSQNPRHKITKRGQNVTFRCDPISEHNRLYWYRQTLGQGPEFLTYFQNEAQLEKSRLLSDRFSAERPKGSFSTLEIQRTEQGDSAMYLCASSRLVGNGEQFFGPGTRLTVL.

This clonotype was counted only a few times. The chain carries TRBV15 and TRBJ1-5; D not resolved. V shed 3 bases and J shed 0 bases, with 18 bases lying between them. Germline loops: CDR1 LNHNV, CDR2 YYDKDF (reference sequence). CDR3 length: 18 residues. This chain's CDR3 is CATSSHSVEGYSNQPQHF. CDR3 nucleotide sequence: TGTGCCACCAGCAGCCACAGCGTGGAGGGATATAGCAATCAGCCCCAGCATTTT.

This clonotype was observed at least ten times. V and J are TRBV28 and TRBJ1-1; 7 positions agree with TRBD1. V lost 7 bases to trimming and J lost 1 base; unmatched junction nucleotides: 0. The CDR3 is made up of 12 amino acids. Germline CDR1 and CDR2: MDHEN and SYDVKM. The CDR3 sequence: CASNRGNTEAFF. For the CDR3, the DNA is TGTGCCAGCAACAGGGGGAACACTGAAGCTTTCTTT.

This clonotype was seen repeatedly, ten times or more. This chain uses TRBV7-2 with TRBJ2-7; the match to TRBD1 covers 10 bases. The CDR3 extends over 13 amino acids. CDR1 is SGHTA, CDR2 FQGNSA, per germline. The V and J ends lost 6 bases and 5 bases, in that order; junction bases with no gene match: 4. DNA for the CDR3: TGTGCCAGCAGTCGGGACAGGGGACACGAGCAGTACTTC. This gives the protein CASSRDRGHEQYF. The variable domain in full, with the rest retrieved from reference TRBV7-2 and TRBJ2-7, is GAGVSQSPSNKVTEKGKDVELRCDPISGHTALYWYRQSLGQGLEFLIYFQGNSAPDKSGLPSDRFSAERTGGSVSTLTIQRTQQEDSAVYLCASSRDRGHEQYFGPGTRLTVT.

Worth noting for this clonotype: A much larger clone is a single base away; this may be a read error. The V and J genes are TRBV5-1 and TRBJ1-2, with a weak D call TRBD1 (5 bases). With 7 bases removed from V and 2 bases from J, the gap between germline ends came to 15 bases. The CDR3 is 14 amino acids. Per germline, CDR1 SGHRS and CDR2 YFSETQ. The CDR3 sequence is CASGRRDGNYGYTF. CDR3 sequence (DNA): TGCGCCAGCGGCCGGAGGGACGGGAACTATGGCTACACCTTC.

In this sample, this clonotype turned up many times. The rearrangement joins TRBV20-1 to TRBJ1-1; 11 nucleotides align to TRBD1. After removal of 3 bases from V and 6 bases from J, the junction contained 9 bases not matched to a gene. Germline lookup yields CDR1 DFQATT and CDR2 SNEGSKA (reference sequence). This CDR3 has 15 amino acids. Here the CDR3 DNA reads TGCAGTGCTAGGGGGACAGGGGGGTTTCATTCTGAAGCTTTCTTT. This sequence encodes CSARGTGGFHSEAFF.

This clonotype was seen ten or more times. The chain is built from TRBV11-2 and TRBJ2-1; D might be TRBD2 (7 bases). Trimming pared 1 base from V and 0 bases from J, leaving 16 bases between. The CDR3 contains 18 residues. Looked up from germline, CDR1 is SGHAT and CDR2 is FQNNGV. The DNA for the CDR3 is TGTGCCAGCAGCTTAGGGTTGGGGGGGCCTAGCTCCTACAATGAGCAGTTCTTC. It specifies CASSLGLGGPSSYNEQFF.

The CDR3 protein is CASSLIGRPGELFF. CDR3 coding DNA: TGTGCCAGCAGCTTAATTGGGCGCCCCGGGGAGCTGTTTTTT. The chain couples TRBV7-2 to TRBJ2-2, with D uncertain. Between the trimmed V and J ends, which lost 2 bases and 6 bases, there was a span of 10 bases. CDR3 length equals 14 residues. The germline V gene has CDR1 SGHTA and CDR2 FQGNSA.

This clonotype was observed at least ten times. The rearrangement uses TRBV11-2 and TRBJ2-3; 8 bases are shared with TRBD1. The trim removed 2 bases at V and 4 bases at J, leaving 14 bases unmatched. The CDR3 runs 18 residues. Germline values: CDR1 SGHAT, CDR2 FQNNGV. Written as DNA, the CDR3 is TGTGCCAGCAGCTTATGGGGTAACGTGGTACAGGGGGCAGATACGCAGTATTTT. Amino acids: CASSLWGNVVQGADTQYF.

This clonotype was seen only a few times. The genes are TRBV29-1 and TRBJ1-3; D may be TRBD1 (5 bases). This CDR3 has 14 residues. Trimming stripped 4 bases from V and 0 bases from J, with 10 bases between. From germline, CDR1 is SQVTM and CDR2 ANQGSEA. The CDR3, as DNA: TGCAGCGTTGCGGGGGACCACTCTGGAAACACCATATATTTT. Its protein is CSVAGDHSGNTIYF.

The chain uses TRBV7-9 and TRBJ2-7, with a tentative D call TRBD2 (6 bases). Germline CDR1 reads SEHNR; CDR2 reads FQNEAQ (reference sequence). Trimming took off 5 bases at V and 3 bases at J, with 14 bases between the two ends. The CDR3 loop spans 14 amino acids. Here the CDR3 reads CASSGGIRVYEQYF. CDR3 coding DNA: TGTGCCAGCAGCGGCGGGATCAGGGTCTACGAGCAGTACTTC. The variable domain in full, with the rest retrieved from reference TRBV7-9 and TRBJ2-7, is DTGVSQNPRHKITKRGQNVTFRCDPISEHNRLYWYRQTLGQGPEFLTYFQNEAQLEKSRLLSDRFSAERPKGSFSTLEIQRTEQGDSAMYLCASSGGIRVYEQYFGPGTRLTVT.

This clonotype was picked up many times. The chain has TRBV30 and TRBJ1-2, with unresolved D. The CDR3 is made up of 12 amino acids. Trimming removed 2 bases at V and 4 bases at J, with 8 bases between. Germline values: CDR1 GTSNPN, CDR2 SVGIG (reference sequence). CDR3 amino acids: CAWSSDAYGYTF. DNA for the CDR3: TGTGCCTGGAGTAGCGATGCCTATGGCTACACCTTC.

About this clonotype: Being one base from a much bigger clone, this may be a read error. This chain joins TRBV20-1 and TRBJ1-5; 7 bases are a match to TRBD1. CDR1 is DFQATT and CDR2 is SNEGSKA in the germline V gene (reference sequence). This CDR3 has 14 amino acids. CDR3 sequence reads: CCASSDRGNQPQHF. The CDR3 region has the DNA TGCTGTGCTAGTTCAGACAGGGGCAATCAGCCCCAGCATTTT.

The table lists this clonotype with a few counts. The V call is TRBV4-3, the J call TRBJ1-6; 7 bases line up with TRBD1. The CDR3 runs to 14 residues. From germline, CDR1 is LGHNA and CDR2 YSLEER. J was trimmed by 6 bases and V by 3 bases; bases with no gene match: 2. Here the CDR3 DNA reads TGCGCCAGCAGCCAGGGACAGACTAATTCACCCCTCCACTTT. It is translated as CASSQGQTNSPLHF.

This clonotype has a handful of counts. This sequence joins TRBV15 and TRBJ2-5, with D uncertain. The CDR3 has 13 amino acids. The V gene's germline CDR1 is LNHNV and CDR2 YYDKDF (reference sequence). Trimming cost V 5 bases and J 4 bases, with 11 bases left between them. In DNA form, the CDR3 reads TGTGCCACCAGCCGAGGACGGAGAGAGACCCAGTACTTC. Its translation: CATSRGRRETQYF.

This clonotype was seen only a few times. The chain combines TRBV29-1 with TRBJ1-2, with D unresolved. V lost 3 bases and J lost 5, with 13 bases in between. CDR3 length equals 13 residues. The germline V gene encodes CDR1 SQVTM and CDR2 ANQGSEA. The CDR3 DNA follows: TGCAGCGTTGACTACCGGGGTGGGTATGGCTACACCTTC. Amino acid sequence: CSVDYRGGYGYTF.

This clonotype was counted a few times. The rearrangement uses TRBV4-1 and TRBJ1-1, with D maybe TRBD1 (6 bases). Germline CDR1 is MGHRA and CDR2 is YSYEKL. V shed 10 bases and J shed 4 bases, with 19 bases lying between them. CDR3 size: 14 residues. The chain's CDR3 is CATTTSQGSTEAFF. CDR3 in DNA: TGCGCCACCACAACCTCTCAGGGGAGCACTGAAGCTTTCTTT.